The text below deals with one T cell receptor beta chain. This clonotype came up many times. The specificity of this receptor is unknown. No base qualities exist here, and no much larger clone lies one base off it. This sample's time point label indicates: patch test 1, 2 weeks after DPC sensitization. The treatment or condition label here, explained by the study, means: therapeutic diphenylcyclopropenone sensitization with weekly scalp DPC. At every patch-test visit, the blood draw took place before the patch test was put on. Patients were eligible if aged 18 to 70, diagnosed with alopecia and judged suitable for DPC therapy, and pregnant patients were excluded. Total RNA was isolated from unfractionated whole blood collected in Tempus Blood RNA tubes. This sample is part of a study of human T cells and chemical hapten exposure (dated by TCRdb to the early 2020s). Regarding the complete study: For sensitization, 2% DPC in acetone was applied to a roughly 2 cm by roughly 2 cm area of upper inner arm skin. Patients additionally received weekly therapeutic DPC doses to the scalp throughout the approximately 25-week study period. Patch testing was done on the upper back using Finn chambers containing 0.01% DPC, and results were scored after 6 days according to International Contact Dermatitis Research Group standards. Most of the patients in the cohort were female, and the cohort covered alopecia areata with under or over 50% scalp involvement, alopecia totalis and alopecia universalis. Libraries were pooled for sequencing, and per-sample TCR yields varied mainly because of small differences in library volumes within the pool. The study tracked peripheral blood TCR repertoire changes in vivo during primary and secondary sensitization to the hapten diphenylcyclopropenone (DPC) in alopecia patients. Blood samples were taken from patients before sensitization (week 0) and then at 2, 6 and about 24 weeks after DPC sensitization. Blood for TCR sequencing was provided by twenty-nine alopecia patients at one to four time points (pre-sensitization, 2, 6 and 24 weeks).

CDR3 length: 13 amino acids, cysteine to phenylalanine. The entry retains the CDR3 DNA only, 39 bases that are in frame from base 1. At the junction V is shortened by 4 bases and J by 2 bases, with 10 bases in between. CDR1 is given as SGHRS and CDR2 as YFSETQ, both from the germline V gene. Overall study results and their limits: After repeated subsampling, changes were observed in the strength of the expansion versus patch-test correlation and in the threshold at which the correlation became significant. No change with DPC sensitization was found in the number of TCRs above 1 in 1000 frequency, and no evidence of global repertoire structure alterations was found. All patients had alopecia, a presumed autoimmune disease, so their immune response might differ from that of healthy individuals. Compared with pre-sensitization or healthy control sets, expanded TCRs formed significantly more large CDR3 similarity clusters, which is consistent with antigen-driven responses. Patch test score correlated positively with the number of PT1 expanded TCRs, reaching significance at thresholds 8, 16 and 32 but not at 4.

The library relied on RACE. The sample was run on a NextSeq 500. During library preparation, unique molecular identifiers were attached to individual cDNA molecules so that TCRs could be counted in a quantitative, reproducible way. Each blood RNA sample was used to sequence both TCR alpha and TCR beta chains. Per the source publication's procedure: A median of about 89,000 TCRs per sample was observed, with a range of about 20,000 to 750,000. V, J and CDR3 annotation of the TCR reads was performed with the Decombinator software suite. For PS versus PT1 abundance plots, all samples were subsampled to the same number of TCRs (28,000). TCRs were defined as expanded if absent before sensitization and observed at least eight times at the 2-week time point. The public reads were reanalyzed by TCRdb: fastp trimming at Q25, MiXCR alignment, in-frame beta chains only. Entries that share a CDR3 protein sequence are merged under the most common genes and DNA. TCRdb, not the authors, supplied the V and J calls. The sample profile shows approximately 110,000 distinct CDR3 sequences; 11% of them were found once. The ten biggest clones cover under 4.5% of the sample.

The source of this sequence is a woman aged 40 to 50 with alopecia areata. Some clones in this sample may be carry-over from other donors' samples. Recombination connected TRBV5-1 to TRBJ2-7; a tentative D call is TRBD1 (6 bases match). The source material was whole blood, sampled in connection with sensitization to the hapten diphenylcyclopropenone (DPC). The DNA is as follows: TGCGCCAGCAGCGTGGGGGCGACCTACGAGCAGTACTTC. This encodes CASSVGATYEQYF.